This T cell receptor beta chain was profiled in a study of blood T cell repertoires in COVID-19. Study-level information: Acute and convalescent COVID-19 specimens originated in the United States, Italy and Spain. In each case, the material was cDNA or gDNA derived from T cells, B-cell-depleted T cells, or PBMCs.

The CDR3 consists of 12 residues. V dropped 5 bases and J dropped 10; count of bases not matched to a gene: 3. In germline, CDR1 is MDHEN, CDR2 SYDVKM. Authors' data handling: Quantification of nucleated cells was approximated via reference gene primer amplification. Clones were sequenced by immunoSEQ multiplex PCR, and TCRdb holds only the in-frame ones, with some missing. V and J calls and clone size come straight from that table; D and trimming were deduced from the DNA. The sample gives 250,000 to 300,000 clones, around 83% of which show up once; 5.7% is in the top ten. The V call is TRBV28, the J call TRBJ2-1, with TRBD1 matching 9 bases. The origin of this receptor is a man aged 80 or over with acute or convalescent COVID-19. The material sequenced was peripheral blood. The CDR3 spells CASSPGTGEQFF. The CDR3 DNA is TGTGCCAGCAGTCCCGGGACAGGGGAGCAGTTCTTC.